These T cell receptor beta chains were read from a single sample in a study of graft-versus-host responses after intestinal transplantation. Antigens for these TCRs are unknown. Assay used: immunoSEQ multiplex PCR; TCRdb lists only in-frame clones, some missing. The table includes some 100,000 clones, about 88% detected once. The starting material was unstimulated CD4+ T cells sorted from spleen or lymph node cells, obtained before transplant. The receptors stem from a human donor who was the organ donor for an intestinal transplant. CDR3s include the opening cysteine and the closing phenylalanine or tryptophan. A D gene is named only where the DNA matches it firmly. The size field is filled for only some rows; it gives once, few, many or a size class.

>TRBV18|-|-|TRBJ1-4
TGTGCCAGCTCGGAGGGGGTCAGTGAAAAACTGTTTTTT
CASSEGVSEKLFF
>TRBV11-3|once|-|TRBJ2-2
TGTGCCAGCAGCCAGACGGCCGGGGAGCTGTTTTTT
CASSQTAGELFF
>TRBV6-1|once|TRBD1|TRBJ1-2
TGTGCCAGCAGGGACAGGTCTGCGTACTATGGCTACACCTTC
CASRDRSAYYGYTF
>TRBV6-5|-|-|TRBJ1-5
TGTGCCAGCAGCCTTGAGGGGGGTCAGCCCCAGCATTTT
CASSLEGGQPQHF
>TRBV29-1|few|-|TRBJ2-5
TGCAGCGTTGATCCCGTGGGCAGGGGAGAGACCCAGTACTTC
CSVDPVGRGETQYF
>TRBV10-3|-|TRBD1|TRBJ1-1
TGTGCCATCAGTGATGACAGGGGGCAAGGGACTGAAGCTTTCTTT
CAISDDRGQGTEAFF
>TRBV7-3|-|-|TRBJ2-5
TGTGCCAGCAGCTTAGGGCGCCAAGAGACCCAGTACTTC
CASSLGRQETQYF
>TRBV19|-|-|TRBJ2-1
TGTGCCAGTAGTATCGTAATGAGTGGGGGACTTTGGGATGAGCAGTTCTTC
CASSIVMSGGLWDEQFF
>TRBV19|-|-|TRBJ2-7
TGTGCCAGTAGTCTGGAGCAGGGCTACGAGCAGTACTTC
CASSLEQGYEQYF
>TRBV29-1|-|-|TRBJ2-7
TGCAGCGTGGGGATCTACGAGCAGTACTTC
CSVGIYEQYF
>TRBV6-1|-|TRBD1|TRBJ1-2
TGTGCCAGCAGAGGGACAGGGCGGGCCGAATGGGGCTACACCTTC
CASRGTGRAEWGYTF
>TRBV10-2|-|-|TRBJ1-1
TGCGCCAGCAGTGTGATAGACAGGAGTAACACTGAAGCTTTCTTT
CASSVIDRSNTEAFF
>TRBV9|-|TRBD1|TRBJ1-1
TGTGCCAGCAAAGGACAGGTGAACACTGAAGCTTTCTTT
CASKGQVNTEAFF
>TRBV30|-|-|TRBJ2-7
TGTGCCTGGAGTACTGGCCTACTAGTGCGGGAGCAGTACTTC
CAWSTGLLVREQYF
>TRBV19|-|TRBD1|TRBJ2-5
TGTGCCAGTAGTCAACAGGGGGTCCAAGAGACCCAGTACTTC
CASSQQGVQETQYF
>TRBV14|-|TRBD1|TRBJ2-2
TGTGCCAGCAGCCTAAAAAAACAGGGGGCGAGCACCGGGGAGCTGTTTTTT
CASSLKKQGASTGELFF
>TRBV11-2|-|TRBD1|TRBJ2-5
TGTGCCAGCAGCTTAGGTGGGACAGGGACGGAGACCCAGTACTTC
CASSLGGTGTETQYF
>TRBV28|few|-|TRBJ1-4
TGTGCCAGCAGGCATTGGGGGGATTCGGGCGAAAAACTGTTTTTT
CASRHWGDSGEKLFF
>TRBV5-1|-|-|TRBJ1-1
TGCGCCAGCAGTGCAATAGGGAGGACCATGAAGTCACCCACAGGCACTGAAGCTTTCTTT
CASSAIGRTMKSPTGTEAFF
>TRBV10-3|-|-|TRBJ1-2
TGTGCCATCAGTGCCGTCCAGGGAGGTTACGGCTACACCTTC
CAISAVQGGYGYTF
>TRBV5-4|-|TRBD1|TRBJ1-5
TGTGCCAGCAGCTTGTCTGGACAGGGGTCTTCTAGCAATCAGCCCCAGCATTTT
CASSLSGQGSSSNQPQHF
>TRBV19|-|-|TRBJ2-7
TGTGCCAGTAGTATACTAGGCAATTACGAGCAGTACTTC
CASSILGNYEQYF
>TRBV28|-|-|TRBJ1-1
TGTGCCACCCGGGCCGCTGAAGCTTTCTTT
CATRAAEAFF
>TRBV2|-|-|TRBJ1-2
TGTGCCAGCAGTGAAAAGGCGAAAAACTATGGCTACACCTTC
CASSEKAKNYGYTF
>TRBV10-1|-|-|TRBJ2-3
TGCGCCAGCAGGGGGGACTTCGGCACAGATACGCAGTATTTT
CASRGDFGTDTQYF
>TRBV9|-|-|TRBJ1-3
TGTGCCAGCAGCGTTGATATATGGGGGCGGAGAGGAAACACCATATATTTT
CASSVDIWGRRGNTIYF
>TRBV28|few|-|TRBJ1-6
TGTGCCAGCAGTCCCCTACGACGGAATTCACCCCTCCACTTT
CASSPLRRNSPLHF
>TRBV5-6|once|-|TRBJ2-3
TGTGCCAGCAGCTTTAATATAGGGGATACGCAGTATTTT
CASSFNIGDTQYF
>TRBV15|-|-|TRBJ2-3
TGTGCCACCAGCAGCGCGACGCCGATAACAGATACGCAGTATTTT
CATSSATPITDTQYF
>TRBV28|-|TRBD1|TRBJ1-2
TGTGCCAGCAGTTTTGGGACAGTTTCCGGCTATGGCTACACCTTC
CASSFGTVSGYGYTF
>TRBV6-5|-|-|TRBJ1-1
TGTGCCAGCAGGTCGACGCCGGGGAACACTGAAGCTTTCTTT
CASRSTPGNTEAFF
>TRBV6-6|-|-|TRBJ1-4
TGTGCCAGCAGTTACTCCCCTCTGGGGGCAGGTGAAAAACTGTTTTTT
CASSYSPLGAGEKLFF
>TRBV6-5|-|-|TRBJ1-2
TGTGCCAGCAGCAAGGACCCTTTCTATGGCTACACCTTC
CASSKDPFYGYTF
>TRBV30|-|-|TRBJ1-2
TGTGCCTGGAGTGCCCGTCCGGGGCTATATGGCTACACCTTC
CAWSARPGLYGYTF
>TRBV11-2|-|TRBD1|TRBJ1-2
TGTGCCAGCAGCTTAACAACAGGGGCTGTTGGCTACACCTTC
CASSLTTGAVGYTF
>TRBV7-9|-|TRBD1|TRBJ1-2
TGTGCCAGCAGCTCTGGGACAGGGAGAGAGGGCTACACCTTC
CASSSGTGREGYTF
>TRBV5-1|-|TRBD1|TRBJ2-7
TGCGCCAGCAGTCTGGGAAGGGGGACAGGGTGGTCCTACGAGCAGTACTTC
CASSLGRGTGWSYEQYF
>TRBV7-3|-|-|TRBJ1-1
TGTGCCAGCAGCGCCAGTGTCGGGGGGGAAGCTTTCTTT
CASSASVGGEAFF
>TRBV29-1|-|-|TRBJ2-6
TGCAGCGTCGTCTCTGGGGCCAACGTCCTGACTTTC
CSVVSGANVLTF
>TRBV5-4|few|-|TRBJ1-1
TGTGCCAGCAGCTCACAGGTTGGGAACACTGAAGCTTTCTTT
CASSSQVGNTEAFF
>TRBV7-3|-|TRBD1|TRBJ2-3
TGTGCCAGCAGCTTAGGGACAGGGCCAGATACGCAGTATTTT
CASSLGTGPDTQYF
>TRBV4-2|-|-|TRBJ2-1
TGTGCCAGCAGAACCGAGAGCTCCTACAATGAGCAGTTCTTC
CASRTESSYNEQFF
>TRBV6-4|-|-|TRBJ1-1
TGTGCCAGCAGTGGGGCCACTGAAGCTTTCTTT
CASSGATEAFF
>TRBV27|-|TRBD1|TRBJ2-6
TGTGCCACCTCCCGGGACAGGGGGCCTGGGGCCAACGTCCTGACTTTC
CATSRDRGPGANVLTF
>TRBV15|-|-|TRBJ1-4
TGTGCCACCAGCAGACTCCCGAGTGAAAAACTGTTTTTT
CATSRLPSEKLFF
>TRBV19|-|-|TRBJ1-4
TGTGCCAGTACGTCCGTATCGACTTTGTCTGAAAAACTGTTTTTT
CASTSVSTLSEKLFF